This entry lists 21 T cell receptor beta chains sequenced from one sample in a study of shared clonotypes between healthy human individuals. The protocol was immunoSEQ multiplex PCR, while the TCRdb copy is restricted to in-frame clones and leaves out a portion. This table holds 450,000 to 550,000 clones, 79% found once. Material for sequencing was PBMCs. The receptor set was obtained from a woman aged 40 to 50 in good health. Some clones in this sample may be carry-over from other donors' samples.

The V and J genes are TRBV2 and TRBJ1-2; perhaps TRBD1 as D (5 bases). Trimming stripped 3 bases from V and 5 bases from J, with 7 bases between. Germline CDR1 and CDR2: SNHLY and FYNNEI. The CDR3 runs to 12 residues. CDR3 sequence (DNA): TGTGCCAGCAGTGAGCGACAGTATGGCTACACCTTC. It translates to CASSERQYGYTF.

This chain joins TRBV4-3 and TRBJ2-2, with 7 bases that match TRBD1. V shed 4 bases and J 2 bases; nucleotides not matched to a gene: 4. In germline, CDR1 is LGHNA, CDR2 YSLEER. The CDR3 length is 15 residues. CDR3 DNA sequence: TGCGCCAGCAGCCTAGGGACAGTAAACACCGGGGAGCTGTTTTTT. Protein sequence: CASSLGTVNTGELFF.

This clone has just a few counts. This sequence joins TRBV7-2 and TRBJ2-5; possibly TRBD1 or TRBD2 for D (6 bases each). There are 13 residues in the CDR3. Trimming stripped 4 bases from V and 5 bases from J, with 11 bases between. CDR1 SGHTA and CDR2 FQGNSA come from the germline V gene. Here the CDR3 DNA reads TGTGCCAGCAGCTGGGGGGCGGAGGAGACCCAGTACTTC. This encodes CASSWGAEETQYF.

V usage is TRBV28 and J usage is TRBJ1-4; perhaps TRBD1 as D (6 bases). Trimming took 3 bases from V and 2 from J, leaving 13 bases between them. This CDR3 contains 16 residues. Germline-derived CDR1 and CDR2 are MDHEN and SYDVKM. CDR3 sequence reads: CASSLGATVTNEKLFF. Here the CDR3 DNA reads TGTGCCAGCAGTTTGGGGGCGACAGTTACTAATGAAAAACTGTTTTTT.

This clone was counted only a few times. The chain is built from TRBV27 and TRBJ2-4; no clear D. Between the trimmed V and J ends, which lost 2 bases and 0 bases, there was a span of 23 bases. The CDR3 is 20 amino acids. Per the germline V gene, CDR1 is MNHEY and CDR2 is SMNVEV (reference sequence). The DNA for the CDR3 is TGTGCCAGCAGTTTAGAAGGGAATTTTTGTGGTTCCCTAGCCAAAAACATTCAGTACTTC. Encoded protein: CASSLEGNFCGSLAKNIQYF.

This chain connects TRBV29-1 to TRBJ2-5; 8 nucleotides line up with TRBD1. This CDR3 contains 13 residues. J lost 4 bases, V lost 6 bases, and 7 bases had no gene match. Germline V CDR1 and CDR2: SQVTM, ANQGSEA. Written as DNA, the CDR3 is TGCAGCGTGGGGACGGGACAGGCAGAGACCCAGTACTTC. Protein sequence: CSVGTGQAETQYF.

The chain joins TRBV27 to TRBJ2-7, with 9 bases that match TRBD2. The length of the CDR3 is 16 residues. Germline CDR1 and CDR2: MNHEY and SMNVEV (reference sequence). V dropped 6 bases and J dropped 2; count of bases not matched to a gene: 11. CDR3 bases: TGTGCCAGCAGACGGGTAAGCGGGAGGCTAACCTACGAGCAGTACTTC. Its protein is CASRRVSGRLTYEQYF.

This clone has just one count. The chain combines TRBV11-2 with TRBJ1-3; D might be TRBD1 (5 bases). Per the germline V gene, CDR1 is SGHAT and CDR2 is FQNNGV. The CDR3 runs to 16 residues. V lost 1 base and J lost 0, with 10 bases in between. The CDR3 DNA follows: TGTGCCAGCAGCTTAGTACACAGGAGCTCTGGAAACACCATATATTTT. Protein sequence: CASSLVHRSSGNTIYF.

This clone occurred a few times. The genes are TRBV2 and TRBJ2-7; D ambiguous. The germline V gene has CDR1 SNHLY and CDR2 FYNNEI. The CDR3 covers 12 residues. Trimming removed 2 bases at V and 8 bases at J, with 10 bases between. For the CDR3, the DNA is TGTGCCAGCAGTGAAAACTTTTATAAGCAGTACTTC. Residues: CASSENFYKQYF. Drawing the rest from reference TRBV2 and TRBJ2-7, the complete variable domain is EPEVTQTPSHQVTQMGQEVILRCVPISNHLYFYWYRQILGQKVEFLVSFYNNEISEKSEIFDDQFSVERPDGSNFTLKIRSTKLEDSAMYFCASSENFYKQYFGPGTRLTVT.

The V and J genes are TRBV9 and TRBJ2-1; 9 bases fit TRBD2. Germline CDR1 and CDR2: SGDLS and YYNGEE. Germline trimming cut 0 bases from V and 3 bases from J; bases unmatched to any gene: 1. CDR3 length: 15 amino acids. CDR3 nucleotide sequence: TGTGCCAGCAGCGTAGGCGGGGGGGGCTACAATGAGCAGTTCTTC. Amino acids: CASSVGGGGYNEQFF.

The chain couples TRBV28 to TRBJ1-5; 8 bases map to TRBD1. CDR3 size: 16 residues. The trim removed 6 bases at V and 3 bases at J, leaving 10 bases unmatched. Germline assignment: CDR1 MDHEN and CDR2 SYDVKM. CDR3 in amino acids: CASSPGRQGPNQPQHF. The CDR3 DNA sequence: TGTGCCAGCAGCCCCGGTCGACAGGGGCCCAATCAGCCCCAGCATTTT.

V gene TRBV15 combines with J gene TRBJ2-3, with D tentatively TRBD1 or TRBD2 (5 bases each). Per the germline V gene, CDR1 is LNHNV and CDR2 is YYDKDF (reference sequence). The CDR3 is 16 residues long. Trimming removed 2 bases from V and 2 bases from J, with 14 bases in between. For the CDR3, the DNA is TGTGCCACCAGCAGAAGCCGGGACCCCTACACAGATACGCAGTATTTT. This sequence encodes CATSRSRDPYTDTQYF.

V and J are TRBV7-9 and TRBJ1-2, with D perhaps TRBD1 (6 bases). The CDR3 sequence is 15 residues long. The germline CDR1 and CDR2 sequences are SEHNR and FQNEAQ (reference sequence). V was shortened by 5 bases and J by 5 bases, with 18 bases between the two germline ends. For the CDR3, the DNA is TGTGCCAGCAGCAGAGACGGGGGGCCGGGATATGGCTACACCTTC. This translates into CASSRDGGPGYGYTF.

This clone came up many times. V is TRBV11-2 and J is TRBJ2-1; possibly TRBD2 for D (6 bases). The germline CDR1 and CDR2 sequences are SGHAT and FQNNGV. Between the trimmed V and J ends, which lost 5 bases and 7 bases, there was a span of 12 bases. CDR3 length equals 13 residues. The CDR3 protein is CASSRGYVNEQFF. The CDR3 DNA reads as TGTGCCAGCAGCCGGGGGTATGTGAATGAGCAGTTCTTC.

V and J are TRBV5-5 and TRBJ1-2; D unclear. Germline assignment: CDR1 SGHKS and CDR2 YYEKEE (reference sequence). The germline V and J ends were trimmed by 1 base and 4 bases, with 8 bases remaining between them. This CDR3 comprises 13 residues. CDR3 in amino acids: CASSLRIGYGYTF. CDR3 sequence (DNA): TGTGCCAGCAGCTTGCGGATCGGCTATGGCTACACCTTC.

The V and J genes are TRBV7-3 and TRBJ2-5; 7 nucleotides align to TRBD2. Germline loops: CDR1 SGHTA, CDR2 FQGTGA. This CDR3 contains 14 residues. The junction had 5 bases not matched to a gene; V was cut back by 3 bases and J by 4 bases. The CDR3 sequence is CASSLKLAGETQYF. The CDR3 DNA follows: TGTGCCAGCAGCTTGAAGTTAGCGGGAGAGACCCAGTACTTC.

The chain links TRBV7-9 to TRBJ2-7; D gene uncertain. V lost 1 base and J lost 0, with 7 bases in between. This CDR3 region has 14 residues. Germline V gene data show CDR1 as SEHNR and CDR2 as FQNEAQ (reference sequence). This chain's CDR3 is CASSLGYNSYEQYF. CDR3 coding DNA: TGTGCCAGCAGCTTAGGATACAACTCCTACGAGCAGTACTTC.

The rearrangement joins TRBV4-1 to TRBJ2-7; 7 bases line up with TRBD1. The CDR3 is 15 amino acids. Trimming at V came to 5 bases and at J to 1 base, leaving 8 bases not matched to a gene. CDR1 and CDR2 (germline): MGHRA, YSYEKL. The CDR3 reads CASSSRPTGSYEQYF. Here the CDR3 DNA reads TGCGCCAGCAGCTCCAGACCGACAGGGTCCTACGAGCAGTACTTC.

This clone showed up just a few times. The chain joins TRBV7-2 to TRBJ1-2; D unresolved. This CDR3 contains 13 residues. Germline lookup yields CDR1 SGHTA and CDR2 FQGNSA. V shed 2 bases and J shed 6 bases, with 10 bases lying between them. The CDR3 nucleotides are TGTGCCAGCAGCTTAACCCACTCCGATGGCTACACCTTC. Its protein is CASSLTHSDGYTF.

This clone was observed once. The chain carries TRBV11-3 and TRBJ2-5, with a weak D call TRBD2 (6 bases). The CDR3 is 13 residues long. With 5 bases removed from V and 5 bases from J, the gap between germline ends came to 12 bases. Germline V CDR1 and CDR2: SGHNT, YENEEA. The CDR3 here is CASSPTSLETQYF. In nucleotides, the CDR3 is TGTGCCAGCAGCCCAACTAGCCTGGAGACCCAGTACTTC.

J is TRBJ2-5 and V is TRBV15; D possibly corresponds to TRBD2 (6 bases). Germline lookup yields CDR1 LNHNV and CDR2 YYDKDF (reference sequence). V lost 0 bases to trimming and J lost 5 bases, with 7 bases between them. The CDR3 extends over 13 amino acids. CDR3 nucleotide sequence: TGTGCCACCAGCAGAGATCGGGGGGAGACCCAGTACTTC. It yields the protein CATSRDRGETQYF.